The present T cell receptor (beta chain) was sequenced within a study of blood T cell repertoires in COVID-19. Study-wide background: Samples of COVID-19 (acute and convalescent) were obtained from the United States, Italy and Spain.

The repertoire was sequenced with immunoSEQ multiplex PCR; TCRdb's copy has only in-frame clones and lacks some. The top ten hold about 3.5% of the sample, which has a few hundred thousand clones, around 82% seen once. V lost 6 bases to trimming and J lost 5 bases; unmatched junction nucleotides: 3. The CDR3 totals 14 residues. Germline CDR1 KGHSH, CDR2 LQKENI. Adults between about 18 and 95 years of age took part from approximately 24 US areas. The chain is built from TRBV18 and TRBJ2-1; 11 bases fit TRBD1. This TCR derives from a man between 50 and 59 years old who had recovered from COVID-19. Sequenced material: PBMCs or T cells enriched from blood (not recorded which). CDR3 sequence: CASSAGQGDNEQFF. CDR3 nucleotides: TGTGCCAGCTCGGCGGGACAGGGGGACAATGAGCAGTTCTTC.